This entry lists 10 T cell receptor beta chains sequenced from one sample in a study of shared clonotypes between healthy human individuals. Clones were read by immunoSEQ multiplex PCR, and TCRdb kept only the in-frame ones, dropping some. The table lists about 1 million clones, approximately 72% of them singletons. The sequencing sample was made of memory CD4+ T cells sorted from blood. Subset: CD45RA-negative fraction. The receptors derive from a man aged 18 to 30 in good health.

V usage is TRBV5-4 and J usage is TRBJ1-5; D is unclear. V lost 0 bases and J lost 4, with 8 bases in between. Germline V lookup: CDR1 SGHNT, CDR2 YYREEE (reference sequence). The CDR3 runs to 14 residues. CDR3: CASSLGGNNQPQHF. In DNA, the CDR3 is TGTGCCAGCAGCTTGGGAGGGAATAATCAGCCCCAGCATTTT.

The rearrangement links TRBV6-5 to TRBJ2-1; perhaps D is TRBD1 or TRBD2 (5 bases each). The CDR3 totals 13 residues. V was trimmed by 8 bases and J by 7 bases, leaving 15 bases between them. The germline gives CDR1 MNHEY, CDR2 SVGAGI. The CDR3 nucleotides are TGTGCCAGCGGACGGGACCCTAGAAATGAGCAGTTCTTC. This encodes CASGRDPRNEQFF.

This rearrangement joins TRBV7-6 to TRBJ2-5; TRBD2 is a possible D gene (6 bases). In germline, CDR1 is SGHVS, CDR2 FNYEAQ. The CDR3 is 13 residues long. V lost 3 bases and J lost 5, with 10 bases in between. Here the CDR3 reads CASSFLEGETQYF. The CDR3 DNA is TGTGCCAGCAGCTTTCTGGAGGGGGAGACCCAGTACTTC.

V is TRBV5-4 and J is TRBJ2-5; tentatively, D is TRBD1 or TRBD2 (5 bases each). Between the trimmed V and J ends, which lost 4 bases and 2 bases, there was a span of 12 bases. Per the germline V gene, CDR1 is SGHNT and CDR2 is YYREEE (reference sequence). The CDR3 runs to 14 residues. CDR3 in DNA: TGTGCCAGCAGCCTGCCGGGGCTTCAAGAGACCCAGTACTTC. This encodes CASSLPGLQETQYF.

The chain employs TRBV6-5 and TRBJ1-6; D unclear. The germline V gene has CDR1 MNHEY and CDR2 SVGAGI. CDR3 length: 14 amino acids. V was clipped by 2 bases and J by 7 bases, with 9 bases between them. The CDR3 nucleotides read TGTGCCAGCAGTTACAGCACGGCCAATTCACCCCTCCACTTT. As protein: CASSYSTANSPLHF.

The V gene is TRBV5-1, the J gene TRBJ1-1, with D possibly matching TRBD1 (5 bases). This CDR3 comprises 16 residues. CDR1 SGHRS and CDR2 YFSETQ come from the germline V gene. The germline V and J ends were trimmed by 0 bases and 0 bases, with 12 bases remaining between them. CDR3 in amino acids: CASSLAAGQMNTEAFF. CDR3 nucleotides: TGCGCCAGCAGCTTGGCGGCAGGGCAGATGAACACTGAAGCTTTCTTT. Looking up the rest from reference TRBV5-1 and TRBJ1-1 gives the full variable domain: KAGVTQTPRYLIKTRGQQVTLSCSPISGHRSVSWYQQTPGQGLQFLFEYFSETQRNKGNFPGRFSGRQFSNSRSEMNVSTLELGDSALYLCASSLAAGQMNTEAFFGQGTRLTVV.

V usage is TRBV18 and J usage is TRBJ1-3, with 10 bases matching TRBD1. This CDR3 is 15 amino acids long. Trimming cost V 5 bases and J 4 bases; bases outside gene matches: 5. CDR1 is KGHSH, CDR2 LQKENI, per germline. The CDR3 DNA follows: TGTGCCAGCTCAGAATCGACAGGGGGCGGAAACACCATATATTTT. It encodes CASSESTGGGNTIYF. Supplemented by reference TRBV18 and TRBJ1-3, the full variable domain reads NAGVMQNPRHLVRRRGQEARLRCSPMKGHSHVYWYRQLPEEGLKFMVYLQKENIIDESGMPKERFSAEFPKEGPSILRIQQVVRGDSAAYFCASSESTGGGNTIYFGEGSWLTVV.

The chain links TRBV7-2 to TRBJ2-1; D remains unclear. CDR1 and CDR2 (germline): SGHTA, FQGNSA. V lost 6 bases and J 6 bases, leaving 18 bases between the germline ends. CDR3 length: 15 residues. CDR3 in amino acids: CASSTSGTTFNEQFF. The CDR3 nucleotides read TGTGCCAGCAGTACCTCCGGAACTACCTTCAATGAGCAGTTCTTC. Supplemented by reference TRBV7-2 and TRBJ2-1, the full variable domain reads GAGVSQSPSNKVTEKGKDVELRCDPISGHTALYWYRQSLGQGLEFLIYFQGNSAPDKSGLPSDRFSAERTGGSVSTLTIQRTQQEDSAVYLCASSTSGTTFNEQFFGPGTRLTVL.

The J gene is TRBJ1-2, the V gene TRBV28, with a tentative D call TRBD1 (6 bases). This CDR3 has 15 residues. Trimming stripped 2 bases from V and 4 bases from J, with 14 bases between. Germline CDR1 is MDHEN and CDR2 is SYDVKM. CDR3 DNA sequence: TGTGCCAGCAGTTTAGGGGGCAGTCGGCTCTATGGCTACACCTTC. Translated, it gives CASSLGGSRLYGYTF.

This chain joins TRBV7-3 and TRBJ2-3; D gene unclear. Trimming shortened V by 2 bases and J by 2 bases, and 14 bases separated the two germline ends. The germline V gene has CDR1 SGHTA and CDR2 FQGTGA. The CDR3 length is 16 residues. The CDR3 nucleotides read TGTGCCAGCAGCTTAGACACTGGCCTAAACACAGATACGCAGTATTTT. As protein: CASSLDTGLNTDTQYF.